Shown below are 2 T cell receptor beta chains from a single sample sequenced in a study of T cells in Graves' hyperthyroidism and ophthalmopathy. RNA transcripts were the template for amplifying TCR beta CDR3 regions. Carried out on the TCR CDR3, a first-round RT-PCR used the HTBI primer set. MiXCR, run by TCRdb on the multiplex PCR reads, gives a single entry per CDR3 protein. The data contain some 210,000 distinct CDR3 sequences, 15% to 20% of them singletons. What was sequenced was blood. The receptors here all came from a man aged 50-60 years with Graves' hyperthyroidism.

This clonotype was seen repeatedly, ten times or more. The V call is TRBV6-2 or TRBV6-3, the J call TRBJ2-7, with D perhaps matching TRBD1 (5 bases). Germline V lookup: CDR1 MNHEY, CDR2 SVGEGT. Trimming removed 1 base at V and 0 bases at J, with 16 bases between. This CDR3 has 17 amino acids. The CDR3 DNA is TGTGCCAGCAGTTACTTCCTGACCAGGGCAGCCTCCTACGAGCAGTACTTC. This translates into CASSYFLTRAASYEQYF.

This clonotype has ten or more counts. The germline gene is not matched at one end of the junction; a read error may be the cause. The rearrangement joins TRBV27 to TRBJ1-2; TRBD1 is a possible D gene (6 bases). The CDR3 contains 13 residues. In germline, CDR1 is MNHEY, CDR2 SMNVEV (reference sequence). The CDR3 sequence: CASGLQGNYGYTF. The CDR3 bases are TGTGCCAGCGGTTTACAGGGAAACTATGGCTACACCTTC.